This TCR beta chain was identified in a study of shared clonotypes between healthy human individuals. Study-wide results and caveats: For naive CD4 cells, roughly 5% of clonotypes were shared across several donors.

Adult Caucasians living in Nashville, Tennessee made up all of the donors. Negatively enriched CD4+ T cells were divided by CD45RA into naive and memory. Note on this clone: Antigen: not known.

The V and J ends lost 4 bases and 1 base respectively, with 12 bases between them. The CDR3 is 15 amino acids. Germline CDR1 is SGHTA and CDR2 is FQGTGA. It was across several immunoSEQ plates that each subset's genomic DNA was evenly split. Only in-frame clones appear in the TCRdb table, and some are missing; sequencing was by immunoSEQ multiplex PCR. The sample lists approximately 2,000,000 clones; around 93% were seen once. V gene TRBV7-3 combines with J gene TRBJ2-3; the D gene is possibly TRBD2 (5 bases). The sample comprised naive CD4+ T cells from PBMCs. Stated subset: CD45RA+ positively selected. This receptor was obtained from a man younger than 35 in good health. Some clones in this sample may be carry-over from other donors' samples. This CDR3 is CASSSRGSRTDTQYF. CDR3 coding DNA: TGTGCCAGCAGCTCCCGAGGGAGCCGCACAGATACGCAGTATTTT.